The T cell receptor beta chain described here comes from a study of shared clonotypes between healthy human individuals. Sequencing used immunoSEQ multiplex PCR; TCRdb keeps in-frame clones, though not all of them. The table lists roughly 320,000 clones, around 87% of them singletons. There are 15 residues in the CDR3. Germline loops: CDR1 MNHEY, CDR2 SMNVEV (reference sequence). V was cut by 4 bases and J by 2 bases, with 15 bases left in between. The genes are TRBV27 and TRBJ2-7; possible D gene TRBD1, 6 bases. Input material: memory CD8+ T cells sorted from blood. Subset of the sample: CD45RO+ cells pooled with CCR7-negative TemRA cells. This sequence was found in a man aged 18 to 35 in good health. The CDR3 bases are TGTGCCAGCAGTTCACCCGGGACACCAACCTACGAGCAGTACTTC. It translates to CASSSPGTPTYEQYF.